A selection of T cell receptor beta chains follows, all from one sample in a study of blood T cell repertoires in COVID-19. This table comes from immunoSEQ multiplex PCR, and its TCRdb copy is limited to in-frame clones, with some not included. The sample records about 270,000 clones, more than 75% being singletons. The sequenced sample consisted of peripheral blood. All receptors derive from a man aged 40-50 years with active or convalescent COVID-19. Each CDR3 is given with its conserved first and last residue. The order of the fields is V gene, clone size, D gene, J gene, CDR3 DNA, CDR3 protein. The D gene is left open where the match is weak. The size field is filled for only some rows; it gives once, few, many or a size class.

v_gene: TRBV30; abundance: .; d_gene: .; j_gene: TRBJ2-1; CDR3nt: TGTGCCTGGAGTTGGAGTAAACCCTACAATGAGCAGTTCTTC; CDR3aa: CAWSWSKPYNEQFF
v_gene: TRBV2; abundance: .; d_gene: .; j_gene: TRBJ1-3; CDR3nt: TGTGCCAGCAGCGTGACAGACTCGACAGGACGGATCTCTGGAAACACCATATATTTT; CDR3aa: CASSVTDSTGRISGNTIYF
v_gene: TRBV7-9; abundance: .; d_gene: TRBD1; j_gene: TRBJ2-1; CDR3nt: TGTGCCAGCAGTACAGGGGGCGCTTACAATGAGCAGTTCTTC; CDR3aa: CASSTGGAYNEQFF
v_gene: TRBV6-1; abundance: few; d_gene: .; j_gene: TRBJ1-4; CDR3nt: TGTGCCAGCAGTGAAACGTGGGGCGCTGAAAAACTGTTTTTT; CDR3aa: CASSETWGAEKLFF
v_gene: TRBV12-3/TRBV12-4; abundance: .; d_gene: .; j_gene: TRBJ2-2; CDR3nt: TGTGCCAGCAGTCCTACAGAATTTGGGGAGCTGTTTTTT; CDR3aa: CASSPTEFGELFF
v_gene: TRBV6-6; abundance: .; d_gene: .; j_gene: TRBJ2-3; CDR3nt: TGTGCCAGCAGTTACTCGGGGGGGCCAGGAGATACGCAGTATTTT; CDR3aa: CASSYSGGPGDTQYF
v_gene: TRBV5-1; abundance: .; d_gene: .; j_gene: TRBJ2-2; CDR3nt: TGCGCCAGCGACAAGGGGTCTGGGGAGCTGTTTTTT; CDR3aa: CASDKGSGELFF
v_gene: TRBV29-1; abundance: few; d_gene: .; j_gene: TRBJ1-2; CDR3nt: TGCAGCGTCCCCGGGGGGCCCCGGCCCACCTTC; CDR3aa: CSVPGGPRPTF
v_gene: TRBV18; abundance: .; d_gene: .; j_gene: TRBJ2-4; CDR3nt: TGTGCCAGCTCTCAACAGGGAGACATTCAGTACTTC; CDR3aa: CASSQQGDIQYF
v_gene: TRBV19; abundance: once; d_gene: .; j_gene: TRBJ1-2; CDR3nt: TGTGCCAGTAGCAGAGACGGTTGGCAGGCTGGCTACACCTTC; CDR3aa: CASSRDGWQAGYTF
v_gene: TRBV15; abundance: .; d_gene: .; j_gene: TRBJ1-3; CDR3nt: TGTGCCACCAGCAGAGATATGGTCGGGGTTGGAAACACCATATATTTT; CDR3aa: CATSRDMVGVGNTIYF
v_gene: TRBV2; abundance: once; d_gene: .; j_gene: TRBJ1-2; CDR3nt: TGTGCCAGCAGTGATCTCCCGACGGGCTTC; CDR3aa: CASSDLPTGF
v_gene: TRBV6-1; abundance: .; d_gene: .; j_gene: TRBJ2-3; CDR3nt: TGTGCCAGCAGAGAAGGGGTGGGCGATACGCAGTATTTT; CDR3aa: CASREGVGDTQYF
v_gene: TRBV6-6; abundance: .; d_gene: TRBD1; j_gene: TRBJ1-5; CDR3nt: TGTGCCAGCAGTCCCAGAAGGGACAGGGTCCGCAATCAGCCCCAGCATTTT; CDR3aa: CASSPRRDRVRNQPQHF
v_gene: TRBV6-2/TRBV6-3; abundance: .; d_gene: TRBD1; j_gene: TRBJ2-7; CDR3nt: TGTGCCAGCAGTCCGGGACAGGAATTAGACGAGCAGTACTTC; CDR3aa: CASSPGQELDEQYF
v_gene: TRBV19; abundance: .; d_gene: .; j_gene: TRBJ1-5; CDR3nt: TGTGCCAGTAGTATGGCTTGGGGGGAGAGTCAGCCCCAGCATTTT; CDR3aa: CASSMAWGESQPQHF
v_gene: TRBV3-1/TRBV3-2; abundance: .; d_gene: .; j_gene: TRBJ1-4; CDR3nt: TGTGCCAGCCAAGGATCGGGGGGGTGGAATGAAAAACTGTTTTTT; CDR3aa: CASQGSGGWNEKLFF
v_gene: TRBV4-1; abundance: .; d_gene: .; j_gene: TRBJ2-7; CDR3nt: TGCGCCAGCAGCCCCAAGTGGCTCAGCTCCTACGAGCAGTACTTC; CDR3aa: CASSPKWLSSYEQYF
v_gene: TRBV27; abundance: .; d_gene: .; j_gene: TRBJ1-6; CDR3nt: TGTGCCAGCAGTTTATCGGACAGCTATAATTCACCCCTCCACTTT; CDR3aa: CASSLSDSYNSPLHF
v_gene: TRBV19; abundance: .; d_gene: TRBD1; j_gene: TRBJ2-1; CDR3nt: TGTGCCAGTAGTCCGGGACAGGGACACAATGAGCAGTTCTTC; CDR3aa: CASSPGQGHNEQFF
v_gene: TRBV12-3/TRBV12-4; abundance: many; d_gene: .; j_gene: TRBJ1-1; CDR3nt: TGTGCCAGCAGTTTAGGACAGGTCTCTGAAGCTTTCTTT; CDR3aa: CASSLGQVSEAFF
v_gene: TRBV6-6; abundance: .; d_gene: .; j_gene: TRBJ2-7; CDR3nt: TGTGCCAGCAGAGACGACAAGGACTACGAGCAGTACTTC; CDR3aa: CASRDDKDYEQYF
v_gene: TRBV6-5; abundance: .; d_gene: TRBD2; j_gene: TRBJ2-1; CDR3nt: TGTGCCAGCAGGAACGGGGGGGCCGGATTACTGTTCTTC; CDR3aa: CASRNGGAGLLFF
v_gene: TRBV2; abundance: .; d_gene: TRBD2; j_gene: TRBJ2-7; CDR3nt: TGTGCCAGCTCCCGGGGGGGCCAGAGGGAGCAGTACTTC; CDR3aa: CASSRGGQREQYF
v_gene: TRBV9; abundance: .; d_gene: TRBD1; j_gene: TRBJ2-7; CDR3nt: TGTGCCAGCAGCCCCATGCAGGGGGCCTACGAGCAGTACTTC; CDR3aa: CASSPMQGAYEQYF
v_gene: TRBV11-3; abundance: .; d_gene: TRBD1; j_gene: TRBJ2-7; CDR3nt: TGTGCCAGCAGCTTGGGACAGGGAATCAACGAGCAGTACTTC; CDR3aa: CASSLGQGINEQYF
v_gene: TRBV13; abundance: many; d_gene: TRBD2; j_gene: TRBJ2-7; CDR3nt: TGTGCCAGCAGCTTAGAGATTGCGGGAGGGAGCTCCTACGAGCAGTACTTC; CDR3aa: CASSLEIAGGSSYEQYF
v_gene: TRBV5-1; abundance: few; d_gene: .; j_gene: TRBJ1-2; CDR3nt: TGCGCCAGCAGCTTGGTTTGGGACACCGGCTACACCTTC; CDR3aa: CASSLVWDTGYTF
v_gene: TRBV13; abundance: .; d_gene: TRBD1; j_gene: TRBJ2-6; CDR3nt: TGTGCCAGCAGCTTGGGACAGGGCTCTGGGGCCAACGTCCTGACTTTC; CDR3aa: CASSLGQGSGANVLTF
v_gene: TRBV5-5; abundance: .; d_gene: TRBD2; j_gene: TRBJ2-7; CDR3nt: TGTGCCAGCAGCCTGGGGACTAGCGCCACGTACTACGAGCAGTACTTC; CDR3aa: CASSLGTSATYYEQYF
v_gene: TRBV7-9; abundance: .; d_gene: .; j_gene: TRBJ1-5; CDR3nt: TGTGCCAGCAGCTTAGAGGGGTGGAATCAGCCCCAGCATTTT; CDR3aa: CASSLEGWNQPQHF
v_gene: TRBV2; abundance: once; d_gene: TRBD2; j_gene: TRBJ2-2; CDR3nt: TGTGCCAGCAGTGTTGGTAGCGGGGGGCCGATCGGGGAGCTGTTTTTT; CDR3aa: CASSVGSGGPIGELFF
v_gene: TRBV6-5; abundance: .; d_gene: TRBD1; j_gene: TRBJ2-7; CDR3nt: TGTGCCAGCAGTTACTCAGGACAGGGGAAGGGCTACGAGCAGTACTTC; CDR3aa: CASSYSGQGKGYEQYF
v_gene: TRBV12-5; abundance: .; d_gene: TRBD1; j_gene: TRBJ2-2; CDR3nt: TGTGCTAGTGGCCATGATAGACCCAGGGGGTTCACCGGGGAGCTGTTTTTT; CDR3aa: CASGHDRPRGFTGELFF
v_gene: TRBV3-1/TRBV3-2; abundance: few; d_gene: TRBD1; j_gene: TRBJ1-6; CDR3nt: TGTGCCAGCAGCCATAGGGGGCCAAATTCACCCCTCCACTTT; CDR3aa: CASSHRGPNSPLHF
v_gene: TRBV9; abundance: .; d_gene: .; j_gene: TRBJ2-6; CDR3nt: TGTGCCAGCAGCGTAGGGGGGCACTCTGGGGCCAACGTCCTGACTTTC; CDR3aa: CASSVGGHSGANVLTF
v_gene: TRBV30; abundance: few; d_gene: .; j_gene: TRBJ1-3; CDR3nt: TGTGCCTGGAGTCCCTCAGGGACATCTGGAAACACCATATATTTT; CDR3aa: CAWSPSGTSGNTIYF
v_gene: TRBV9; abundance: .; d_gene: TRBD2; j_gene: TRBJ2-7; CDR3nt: TGTGCCAGCAGCGTGCGGACTAGCCCTTACGAGCAGTACTTC; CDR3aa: CASSVRTSPYEQYF
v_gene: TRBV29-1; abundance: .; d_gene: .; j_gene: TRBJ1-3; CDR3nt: TGCAGCGTAGGGGATTCTGGAAACACCATATATTTT; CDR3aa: CSVGDSGNTIYF
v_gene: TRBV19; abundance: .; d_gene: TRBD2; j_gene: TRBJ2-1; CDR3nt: TGTGCCAGTAGTGCCAGGACTAGCGGGAGTGGCAATGAGCAGTTCTTC; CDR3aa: CASSARTSGSGNEQFF